Listed here are 23 T cell receptor beta chains from one sample, sequenced in a study of T cell repertoires in cytomegalovirus infection. TCRdb used MiXCR to reprocess the reads, holding one entry per CDR3 protein. The repertoire consists of 200,000 to 250,000 distinct CDR3 sequences, with 22% occurring once and the leading ten covering about 20%. Sequencing was done on a sample of CD8+ T cells from PBMCs. Receptor source: a human donor in good health (CMV status not recorded). Some clones in this sample may be carry-over from other donors' samples.

This clonotype came up once. The chain is built from TRBV9 and TRBJ1-2; D possibly corresponds to TRBD1 (5 bases). The CDR3 has 14 residues. The germline gives CDR1 SGDLS, CDR2 YYNGEE. The V end lost 0 bases, the J end lost 8 bases, and 14 bases lay between the germline ends. The CDR3 sequence: CASSVVGTGTGYTF. The CDR3, as DNA: TGTGCCAGCAGCGTAGTCGGGACGGGAACGGGCTACACCTTC.

The chain recombines TRBV5-6 with TRBJ2-2; D uncertain. The CDR3 contains 15 residues. Germline CDR1 and CDR2: SGHDT and YYEEEE. V dropped 4 bases and J dropped 1 base, with 11 bases sitting between them. CDR3 nucleotide sequence: TGTGCCAGCAGCACCTGGTCGGGGAACACCGGGGAGCTGTTTTTT. Translation: CASSTWSGNTGELFF.

The rearrangement uses TRBV14 and TRBJ1-2; D is uncertain. The CDR3 spans 13 residues. Germline-derived CDR1 and CDR2 are SGHDN and FVKESK. The ends were cut back, 0 bases at V and 3 bases at J, with 5 bases in the middle. In DNA, the CDR3 is TGTGCCAGCAGCCAAGACATTTACTATGGCTACACCTTC. Amino acid sequence: CASSQDIYYGYTF.

In the case of this clonotype: This may be a read error, as it is one base from a much larger clone. This chain uses TRBV4-1 with TRBJ1-1; 9 positions match TRBD1. CDR3 length: 15 amino acids. Per the germline V gene, CDR1 is MGHRA and CDR2 is YSYEKL. Here the CDR3 reads CANSQGQGFSASAFF. CDR3 nucleotides: TGCGCCAACAGCCAGGGACAGGGTTTCTCCGCGTCCGCTTTCTTT.

This clonotype turned up a few times. V is TRBV2 and J is TRBJ2-1; 10 bases are a match to TRBD2. This CDR3 is built from 17 residues. V shed 4 bases and J 3 bases; nucleotides not matched to a gene: 9. Looked up from germline, CDR1 is SNHLY and CDR2 is FYNNEI. The CDR3: CASSALQAGGNYNEQFF. The CDR3 nucleotides read TGTGCCAGCAGTGCCCTCCAAGCGGGGGGGAACTACAATGAGCAGTTCTTC.

The J gene is TRBJ1-1, the V gene TRBV6-6; D is unclear. Trimming pared 7 bases from V and 1 base from J, leaving 10 bases between. Per germline, CDR1 MNHNY and CDR2 SVGAGI (reference sequence). The CDR3 consists of 13 residues. The CDR3 is CASTYSGNTEAFF. The CDR3 DNA reads TGTGCCAGCACCTACAGCGGGAACACTGAAGCTTTCTTT.

This clonotype showed up just a few times. V usage is TRBV12-3 or TRBV12-4 and J usage is TRBJ2-2, with 7 bases identical to TRBD2. This CDR3 comprises 16 residues. J was trimmed by 1 base and V by 1 base; bases with no gene match: 3. Here the CDR3 DNA reads TGTGCCAGCAGTTTAGTTGCGGGGGTGAACACCGGGGAGCTGTTTTTT. The encoded protein is CASSLVAGVNTGELFF.

The CDR3 DNA reads TGTGCCAGCAGCTTGGTGGCCCAAGAGACCCAGTACTTC. The encoded protein is CASSLVAQETQYF. The chain is built from TRBV5-6 and TRBJ2-5; D gene unclear. There are 13 residues in the CDR3. CDR1 and CDR2 (germline): SGHDT, YYEEEE. The V gene lost 0 bases and the J gene lost 1 base, with 4 bases spanning the gap.

This clonotype appeared a few times. The V and J genes are TRBV20-1 and TRBJ2-3, with no clear D. Trimming left V 2 bases short and J 0 bases short, with 18 bases between. This CDR3 spans 17 amino acids. CDR1 is DFQATT, CDR2 SNEGSKA, per germline (reference sequence). CDR3 sequence (DNA): TGCAGTGCTAGATATGGAATGACGAGATCTAGCACAGATACGCAGTATTTT. Amino acids: CSARYGMTRSSTDTQYF.

This clonotype has more than one count but fewer than ten. The chain has TRBV20-1 and TRBJ2-5; perhaps TRBD2 as D (5 bases). Germline assignment: CDR1 DFQATT and CDR2 SNEGSKA (reference sequence). CDR3 length: 14 amino acids. Trimming stripped 0 bases from V and 5 bases from J, with 13 bases between. The DNA for the CDR3 is TGCAGTGCTAGAGATCCGGGAACCCATGAGACCCAGTACTTC. It is translated as CSARDPGTHETQYF.

Only a few counts were recorded for this clonotype. The rearrangement uses TRBV28 and TRBJ2-5; tentatively, D is TRBD1 (6 bases). The germline V gene encodes CDR1 MDHEN and CDR2 SYDVKM. The CDR3 extends over 16 amino acids. V was clipped by 4 bases and J by 0 bases, with 15 bases between them. The CDR3: CASSSPLRDNQETQYF. Written as DNA, the CDR3 is TGTGCCAGCAGTTCTCCTCTTAGGGACAACCAAGAGACCCAGTACTTC.

The chain couples TRBV6-5 to TRBJ1-2; 7 bases are shared with TRBD1. CDR1 and CDR2 from the germline V gene are MNHEY and SVGAGI. The CDR3 extends over 15 amino acids. The trim removed 6 bases at V and 4 bases at J, leaving 11 bases unmatched. This CDR3 reads CASSLTGEYSYGYTF. For the CDR3, the DNA is TGTGCCAGCAGCCTAACAGGGGAATACAGCTATGGCTACACCTTC.

This clonotype was seen only a few times. This sequence joins TRBV20-1 and TRBJ1-1, with D uncertain. Germline V lookup: CDR1 DFQATT, CDR2 SNEGSKA (reference sequence). Trimming stripped 2 bases from V and 11 bases from J, with 6 bases between. There are 9 residues in the CDR3. The CDR3 here is CSARWEAFF. CDR3 DNA: TGCAGTGCTAGATGGGAGGCTTTCTTT.

This clonotype was counted ten times or more. The CDR3 is CASSATGYNEQFF. The CDR3 coding sequence is TGTGCCAGTAGTGCCACGGGATACAATGAGCAGTTCTTC. The gene calls are TRBV19 and TRBJ2-1; weak D call: TRBD2 (5 bases). The V end was cut by 5 bases, the J end by 4 bases, with 9 bases between. Germline V gives CDR1 LNHDA, CDR2 SQIVND (reference sequence). This CDR3 is 13 amino acids long.

This clonotype was counted between two and nine times. The chain combines TRBV7-9 with TRBJ2-1; weak D call: TRBD2 (6 bases). This CDR3 is built from 15 residues. V was cut by 2 bases and J by 3 bases, with 11 bases left in between. Per the germline V gene, CDR1 is SEHNR and CDR2 is FQNEAQ (reference sequence). The CDR3 region has the DNA TGTGCCAGCAGCTTATTGGGGACTTTCTACAATGAGCAGTTCTTC. This translates into CASSLLGTFYNEQFF.

This clonotype was recorded many times. The chain recombines TRBV7-4 with TRBJ1-1; maybe TRBD1 (6 bases). The CDR3 is made up of 14 amino acids. Trimming removed 9 bases at V and 5 bases at J, with 19 bases between. Germline V gene data show CDR1 as SGHVT and CDR2 as SQSDAQ. The CDR3 DNA reads as TGTGCCAGTTCTGTTGTGGGGGCGCAGACTGAAGCTTTCTTT. This gives the protein CASSVVGAQTEAFF.

V is TRBV7-3 and J is TRBJ2-3, with D perhaps matching TRBD2 (5 bases). Germline V gives CDR1 SGHTA, CDR2 FQGTGA. This CDR3 has 14 amino acids. The germline V and J ends were trimmed by 3 bases and 0 bases, with 7 bases remaining between them. CDR3 coding DNA: TGTGCCAGCAGCTTGGAGGTTAGCACAGATACGCAGTATTTT. It is translated as CASSLEVSTDTQYF.

This clonotype was observed many times. The chain uses TRBV7-2 and TRBJ2-7; 9 nucleotides align to TRBD2. The CDR3 is 15 amino acids. Germline V gene lookup returns CDR1 SGHTA and CDR2 FQGNSA. V was clipped by 1 base and J by 3 bases; unmatched bases: 4. The CDR3 DNA follows: TGTGCCAGCAGCTTAGGGCTAGCGGGGATCTACGAGCAGTACTTC. It translates to CASSLGLAGIYEQYF.

This clonotype was counted only a few times. The rearrangement joins TRBV20-1 to TRBJ2-1; TRBD2 matches 7 bases. Trimming at V came to 0 bases and at J to 3 bases, leaving 5 bases not matched to a gene. CDR1 is DFQATT, CDR2 SNEGSKA, per germline (reference sequence). The CDR3 has 15 amino acids. The CDR3 DNA is TGCAGTGCTAGAGATTGGGGGGGGTACTACAATGAGCAGTTCTTC. It codes for CSARDWGGYYNEQFF.

This chain links TRBV29-1 with TRBJ2-1, with TRBD1 identical over 9 bases. V lost 6 bases to trimming and J lost 6 bases; unmatched junction nucleotides: 6. The CDR3 runs to 13 residues. Germline CDR1 and CDR2: SQVTM and ANQGSEA. The CDR3 sequence is CSVDRGYGNEQFF. As DNA, the CDR3 is TGCAGCGTCGACAGGGGGTACGGCAATGAGCAGTTCTTC.

The chain combines TRBV5-4 with TRBJ2-1, with 9 nucleotides matching TRBD1. Germline V gene sequence: CDR1 SGHNT, CDR2 YYREEE (reference sequence). Trimming removed 3 bases from V and 3 bases from J; junction bases left unmatched: 1. The CDR3 is made up of 14 amino acids. The CDR3 nucleotides read TGTGCCAGCAGCTGGGGACAGGGCTACAATGAGCAGTTCTTC. Protein product: CASSWGQGYNEQFF.

This clonotype was counted many times. The chain carries TRBV7-9 and TRBJ2-3; possible D gene TRBD2, 5 bases. V was shortened by 5 bases and J by 4 bases, with 13 bases between the two germline ends. Looked up from germline, CDR1 is SEHNR and CDR2 is FQNEAQ (reference sequence). CDR3 length: 14 amino acids. For the CDR3, the DNA is TGTGCCAGCAGCCTTCGAAACGGGGCAGATACGCAGTATTTT. Residues: CASSLRNGADTQYF. Drawing the rest from reference TRBV7-9 and TRBJ2-3, the complete variable domain is DTGVSQNPRHKITKRGQNVTFRCDPISEHNRLYWYRQTLGQGPEFLTYFQNEAQLEKSRLLSDRFSAERPKGSFSTLEIQRTEQGDSAMYLCASSLRNGADTQYFGPGTRLTVL.

The gene calls are TRBV4-2 and TRBJ2-5, with D unresolved. Germline values: CDR1 LGHNA, CDR2 YNFKEQ. This CDR3 spans 15 amino acids. The V end lost 0 bases, the J end lost 4 bases, and 12 bases lay between the germline ends. CDR3: CASSQDPALGETQYF. The CDR3 DNA reads as TGTGCCAGCAGCCAAGATCCAGCCCTCGGAGAGACCCAGTACTTC.